One and the same sample provided the 21 T cell receptor beta chains below, sequenced in a study of monozygotic twins with inflammatory bowel disease (dated by TCRdb to about 2019). Library preparation was by 5' RACE. Sequencing instrument: Illumina HiSeq 2500. The reads, reprocessed by TCRdb, yield one row per CDR3 protein sequence and no DNA. This specimen's table enumerates approximately 400,000 distinct CDR3 sequences. 2% to 3% of the sample lies in the top ten. Material for sequencing was blood. The receptors stem from a human donor with ulcerative colitis or Crohn's disease, or a healthy co-twin of an affected twin (not recorded which).

V gene TRBV5-6 combines with J gene TRBJ2-3; absent DNA, TCRdb's TRBD2 call cannot be checked. Germline V lookup: CDR1 SGHDT, CDR2 YYEEEE. The CDR3 covers 16 residues. The CDR3 loop reads CASSLASRDSTDTQYF.

This chain uses TRBV6-1 with TRBJ2-7; TCRdb outputs TRBD1, but without DNA this stays unchecked. The CDR3 runs 16 residues. Germline CDR1 MNHNS, CDR2 SASEGT. CDR3 residues: CASRINEGAGNLKQYF.

The chain couples TRBV9 to TRBJ2-7; TCRdb picks TRBD1, but there is no DNA to check that call. The CDR3 extends over 13 amino acids. Germline values: CDR1 SGDLS, CDR2 YYNGEE. CDR3 protein: CASSRHPEVEQYF.

The V and J genes are TRBV5-4 and TRBJ2-7; TCRdb proposes TRBD2, but this gene call is untestable without DNA. The CDR3 length is 16 residues. CDR1 SGHNT and CDR2 YYREEE come from the germline V gene (reference sequence). The CDR3 loop reads CASSPDPQRGSYEQYF.

The V gene is TRBV29-1, the J gene TRBJ2-5; without DNA, the TCRdb call of TRBD1 cannot be checked. The CDR3 contains 14 residues. Germline V lookup: CDR1 SQVTM, CDR2 ANQGSEA. The CDR3 loop reads CSAWQGGVAETQYF.

CDR3: CASSLSGQGYGYTF. This chain joins TRBV5-1 and TRBJ1-2; TCRdb's assignment of TRBD1 cannot be checked, as there is no DNA. Germline V gene sequence: CDR1 SGHRS, CDR2 YFSETQ. CDR3 length: 14 amino acids.

The CDR3 spells CASSHGRGYPTEAFF. The V call is TRBV5-1, the J call TRBJ1-1; with no DNA, the TCRdb D assignment of TRBD1 cannot be verified. The CDR3 extends over 15 amino acids. Looked up from germline, CDR1 is SGHRS and CDR2 is YFSETQ.

The chain recombines TRBV12-5 with TRBJ2-3. Germline V gives CDR1 LGHNT, CDR2 FRNRAP. CDR3 length: 15 residues. CDR3 protein: CASAPDGVSTDTQYF.

V is TRBV20-1 and J is TRBJ2-5; TCRdb names TRBD1, which stays unverified in the absence of DNA. The germline gives CDR1 DFQATT, CDR2 SNEGSKA (reference sequence). This CDR3 comprises 13 residues. CDR3 sequence reads: CSASGTPQETQYF.

The chain carries TRBV7-2 and TRBJ1-4; the D gene TCRdb calls, TRBD1, cannot be checked with no DNA. The CDR3 covers 14 residues. The germline V gene has CDR1 SGHTA and CDR2 FQGNSA. The CDR3 loop reads CASSLGQRGEKLFF. Using reference TRBV7-2 and TRBJ1-4 for the parts outside the CDR3, the full variable domain is GAGVSQSPSNKVTEKGKDVELRCDPISGHTALYWYRQSLGQGLEFLIYFQGNSAPDKSGLPSDRFSAERTGGSVSTLTIQRTQQEDSAVYLCASSLGQRGEKLFFGSGTQLSVL.

The V gene is TRBV7-9, the J gene TRBJ1-1. The CDR3 covers 15 residues. Germline CDR1 SEHNR, CDR2 FQNEAQ (reference sequence). CDR3 amino acids: CASRLYHEERGEAFF.

The chain combines TRBV11-2 with TRBJ2-1; the D call from TCRdb, TRBD1, cannot be confirmed without DNA. Germline-derived CDR1 and CDR2 are SGHAT and FQNNGV. This CDR3 has 20 amino acids. The CDR3: CASSPRHFRMSSEAYNEQFF. The full variable domain, in which reference TRBV11-2 and TRBJ2-1 provide the parts outside the CDR3, is EAGVAQSPRYKIIEKRQSVAFWCNPISGHATLYWYQQILGQGPKLLIQFQNNGVVDDSQLPKDRFSAERLKGVDSTLKIQPAKLEDSAVYLCASSPRHFRMSSEAYNEQFFGPGTRLTVL.

The gene calls are TRBV5-6 and TRBJ2-7; as DNA is missing, the TRBD2 call by TCRdb cannot be tested. CDR1 SGHDT and CDR2 YYEEEE come from the germline V gene. There are 13 residues in the CDR3. CDR3 amino acids: CASSLGGRAEQYF.

The rearrangement uses TRBV27 and TRBJ2-3; TCRdb outputs TRBD1, but without DNA this stays unchecked. This CDR3 is 18 amino acids long. The V gene's germline CDR1 is MNHEY and CDR2 SMNVEV (reference sequence). CDR3 sequence: CASSLRVPPRGSTDTQYF.

The chain couples TRBV10-3 to TRBJ1-1. The CDR3 has 11 residues. Looked up from germline, CDR1 is ENHRY and CDR2 is SYGVKD. The chain's CDR3 is CAITGETEAFF.

The J gene is TRBJ1-1, the V gene TRBV12-3 or TRBV12-4; TCRdb's D gene call, TRBD1, goes unchecked for lack of DNA. CDR3 length equals 16 residues. The CDR3 loop is CASSSSPGHMNTEAFF.

This chain links TRBV10-3 with TRBJ2-3. The CDR3 runs 15 residues. Germline assignment: CDR1 ENHRY and CDR2 SYGVKD. CDR3 protein: CAISESISDTDTQYF.

V is TRBV20-1 and J is TRBJ2-1; TCRdb returns TRBD1, unconfirmable since there is no DNA. Looked up from germline, CDR1 is DFQATT and CDR2 is SNEGSKA (reference sequence). The CDR3 runs to 13 residues. CDR3 sequence: CSASSPGQEAQFF.

The chain has TRBV11-2 and TRBJ2-2; TCRdb indicates TRBD1, and absent DNA this call remains unverified. The CDR3 sequence is 15 residues long. The germline V gene encodes CDR1 SGHAT and CDR2 FQNNGV. CDR3 region: CASSFVRGATGELFF.

The chain's CDR3 is CASSEDKAWTRPYNEQFF. This chain joins TRBV19 and TRBJ2-1; TCRdb's D call, TRBD2, is unchecked because there is no DNA. In germline, CDR1 is LNHDA, CDR2 SQIVND (reference sequence). CDR3 length: 18 amino acids. The entire variable domain, with the rest obtained from reference TRBV19 and TRBJ2-1, is as follows: DGGITQSPKYLFRKEGQNVTLSCEQNLNHDAMYWYRQDPGQGLRLIYYSQIVNDFQKGDIAEGYSVSREKKESFPLTVTSAQKNPTAFYLCASSEDKAWTRPYNEQFFGPGTRLTVL.

This chain joins TRBV5-8 and TRBJ1-5. Germline loops: CDR1 SGHTS, CDR2 YDEGEE. The CDR3 consists of 12 residues. The CDR3 protein is CASSQNHQPQHF.